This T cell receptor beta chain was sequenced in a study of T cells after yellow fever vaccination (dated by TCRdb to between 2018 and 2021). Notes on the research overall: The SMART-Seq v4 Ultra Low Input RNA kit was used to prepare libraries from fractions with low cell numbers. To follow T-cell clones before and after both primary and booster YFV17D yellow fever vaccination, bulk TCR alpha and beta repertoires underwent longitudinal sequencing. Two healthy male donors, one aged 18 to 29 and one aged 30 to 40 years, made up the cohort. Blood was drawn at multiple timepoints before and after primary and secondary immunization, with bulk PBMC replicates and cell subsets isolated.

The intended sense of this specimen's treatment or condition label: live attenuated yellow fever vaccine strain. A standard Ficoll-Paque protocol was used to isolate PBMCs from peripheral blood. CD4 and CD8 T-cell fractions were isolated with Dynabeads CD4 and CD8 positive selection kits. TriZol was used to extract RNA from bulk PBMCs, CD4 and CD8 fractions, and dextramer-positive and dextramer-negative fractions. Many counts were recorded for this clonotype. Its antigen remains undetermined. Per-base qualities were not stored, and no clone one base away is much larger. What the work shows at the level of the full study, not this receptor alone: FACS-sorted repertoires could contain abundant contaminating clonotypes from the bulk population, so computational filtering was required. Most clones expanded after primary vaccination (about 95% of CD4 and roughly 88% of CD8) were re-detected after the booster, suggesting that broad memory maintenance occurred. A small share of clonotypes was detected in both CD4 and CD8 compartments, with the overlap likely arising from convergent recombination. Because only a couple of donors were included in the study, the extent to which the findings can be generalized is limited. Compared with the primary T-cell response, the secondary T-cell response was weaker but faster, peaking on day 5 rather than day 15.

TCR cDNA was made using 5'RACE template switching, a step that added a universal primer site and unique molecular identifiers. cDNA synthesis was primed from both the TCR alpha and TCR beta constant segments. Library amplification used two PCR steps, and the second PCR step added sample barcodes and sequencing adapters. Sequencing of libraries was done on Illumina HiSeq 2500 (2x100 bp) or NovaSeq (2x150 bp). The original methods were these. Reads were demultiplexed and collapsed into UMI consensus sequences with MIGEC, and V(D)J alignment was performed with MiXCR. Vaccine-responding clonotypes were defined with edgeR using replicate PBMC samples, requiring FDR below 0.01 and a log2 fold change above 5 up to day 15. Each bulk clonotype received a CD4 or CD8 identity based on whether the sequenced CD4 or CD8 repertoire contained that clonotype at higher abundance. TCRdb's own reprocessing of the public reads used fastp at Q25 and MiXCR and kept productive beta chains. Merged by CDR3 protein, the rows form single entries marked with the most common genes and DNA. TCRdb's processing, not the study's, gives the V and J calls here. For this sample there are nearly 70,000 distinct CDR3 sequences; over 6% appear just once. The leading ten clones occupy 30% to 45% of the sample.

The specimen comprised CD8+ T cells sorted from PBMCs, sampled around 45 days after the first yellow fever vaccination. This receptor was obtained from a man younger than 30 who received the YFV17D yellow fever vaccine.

The CDR3 in this case is CASSLRVIYGYTF. In nucleotides, the sequence is TGTGCCAGCAGCCTCAGGGTAATCTATGGCTACACCTTC. The chain was built from TRBV12-3 or TRBV12-4 and TRBJ1-2; D gene: possibly TRBD1, on 5 matching bases. The germline ends are 12 bases apart after V is trimmed by 6 bases and J by 4 bases. The CDR3 starts with the cysteine, ends with the phenylalanine, and has 13 residues. The CDR3 DNA has 39 bases and is translated from base 1.